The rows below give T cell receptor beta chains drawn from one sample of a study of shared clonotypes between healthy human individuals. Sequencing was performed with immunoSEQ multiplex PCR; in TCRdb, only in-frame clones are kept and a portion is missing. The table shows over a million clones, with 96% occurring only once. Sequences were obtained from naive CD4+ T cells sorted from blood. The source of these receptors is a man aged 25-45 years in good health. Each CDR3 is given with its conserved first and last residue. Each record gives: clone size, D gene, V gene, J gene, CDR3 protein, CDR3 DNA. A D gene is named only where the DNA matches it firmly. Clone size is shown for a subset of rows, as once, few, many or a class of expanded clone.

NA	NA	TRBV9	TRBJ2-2	CASSPRQNTGELFF	TGTGCCAGCAGCCCACGACAGAACACCGGGGAGCTGTTTTTT
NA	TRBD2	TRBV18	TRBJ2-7	CASSPKGTIYEQYF	TGTGCCAGCTCACCAAAGGGGACTATTTACGAGCAGTACTTC
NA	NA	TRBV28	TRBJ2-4	CASSRTGPWNIQYF	TGTGCCAGCAGTCGTACCGGGCCGTGGAACATTCAGTACTTC
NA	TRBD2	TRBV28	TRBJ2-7	CASTQVAGDYEQYF	TGTGCCAGCACCCAAGTCGCGGGAGATTACGAGCAGTACTTC
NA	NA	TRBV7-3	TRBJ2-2	CASSPHRNTGELFF	TGTGCCAGCAGCCCTCACAGGAACACCGGGGAGCTGTTTTTT
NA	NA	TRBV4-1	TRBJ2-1	CASSQALPPLGRGYNEQFF	TGCGCCAGCAGCCAAGCCCTACCCCCCCTGGGGCGGGGCTACAATGAGCAGTTCTTC
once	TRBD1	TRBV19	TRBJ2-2	CATLDRVITGELFF	TGTGCCACCCTGGACAGGGTAATAACCGGGGAGCTGTTTTTT
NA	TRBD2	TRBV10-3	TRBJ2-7	CAISPTSGSYEQYF	TGTGCCATCAGCCCGACTAGCGGCTCCTACGAGCAGTACTTC
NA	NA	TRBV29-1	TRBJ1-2	CSVDPDNYGYTF	TGCAGCGTTGATCCGGACAACTATGGCTACACCTTC
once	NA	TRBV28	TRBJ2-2	CASQHLGTGELFF	TGTGCCAGCCAACACTTGGGGACCGGGGAGCTGTTTTTT
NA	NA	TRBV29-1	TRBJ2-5	CSVGDLGQTQYF	TGCAGCGTTGGAGACCTCGGTCAGACCCAGTACTTC
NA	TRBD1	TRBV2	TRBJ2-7	CASNLDRAYEQYF	TGTGCCAGTAATTTGGACAGGGCCTACGAGCAGTACTTC
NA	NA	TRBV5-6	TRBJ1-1	CASSLLPSGNTEAFF	TGTGCCAGCAGCTTGTTGCCCAGCGGGAACACTGAAGCTTTCTTT
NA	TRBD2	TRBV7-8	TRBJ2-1	CASSQGFTSGRGRLDEQFF	TGTGCCAGCAGCCAAGGGTTTACTAGCGGGAGAGGGCGGTTAGATGAGCAGTTCTTC
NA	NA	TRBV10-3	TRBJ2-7	CATRGSTHRLGQTSYEQYF	TGTGCCACCAGGGGGTCAACGCACCGACTAGGACAAACCTCCTACGAGCAGTACTTC
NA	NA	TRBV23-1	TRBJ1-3	CASNPSPGSSGNTIYF	TGCGCCAGCAATCCGAGTCCGGGCAGCTCTGGAAACACCATATATTTT
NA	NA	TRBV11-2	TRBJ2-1	CASSTPRAHSYNEQFF	TGTGCCAGCAGCACCCCCCGAGCACACTCCTACAATGAGCAGTTCTTC
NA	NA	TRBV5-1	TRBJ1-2	CASSLDPRDLNYGYTF	TGCGCCAGCAGCTTGGATCCCAGAGATCTAAACTATGGCTACACCTTC
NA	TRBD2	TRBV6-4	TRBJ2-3	CASSLLAGGIGDTQYF	TGTGCCAGCAGCCTCCTCGCGGGAGGAATTGGGGATACGCAGTATTTT
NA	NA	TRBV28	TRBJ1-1	CASSSQTLGATEAFF	TGTGCCAGCAGTTCGCAAACCCTGGGGGCCACTGAAGCTTTCTTT
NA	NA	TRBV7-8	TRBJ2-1	CASSLDSGHHNEQFF	TGTGCCAGCAGCTTGGACTCGGGGCACCACAATGAGCAGTTCTTC
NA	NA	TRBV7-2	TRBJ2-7	CASSLEGDSSYEQYF	TGTGCCAGCAGCTTAGAAGGGGATAGCTCCTACGAGCAGTACTTC
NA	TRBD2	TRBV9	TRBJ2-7	CASSVAGAGGNEQYF	TGTGCCAGCAGCGTAGCTGGAGCGGGAGGGAACGAGCAGTACTTC
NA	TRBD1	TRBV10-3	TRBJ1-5	CAISESFSIGTGNSNQPQHF	TGTGCCATCAGTGAGTCCTTTTCAATCGGGACAGGCAATAGCAATCAGCCCCAGCATTTT
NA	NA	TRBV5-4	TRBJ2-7	CASSRGQAWEQYF	TGTGCCAGCAGCCGGGGGCAAGCGTGGGAGCAGTACTTC
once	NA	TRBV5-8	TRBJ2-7	CASDRDSPYEQYF	TGTGCCAGCGACCGGGACTCTCCTTACGAGCAGTACTTC
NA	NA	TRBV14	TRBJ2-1	CASSRIDRNEQFF	TGTGCCAGCAGCCGGATCGATCGCAATGAGCAGTTCTTC
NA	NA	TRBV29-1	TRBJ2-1	CSVGGTLAVGEQFF	TGCAGCGTTGGGGGAACTCTCGCGGTGGGTGAGCAGTTCTTC
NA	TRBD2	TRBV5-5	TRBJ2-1	CASSIGTSGSYNEQFF	TGTGCCAGCAGCATAGGGACTAGCGGGTCCTACAATGAGCAGTTCTTC
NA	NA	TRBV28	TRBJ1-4	CASSGRDIGNEKLFF	TGTGCCAGCAGCGGACGGGACATAGGTAATGAAAAACTGTTTTTT
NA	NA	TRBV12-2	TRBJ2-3	CASRLIQAGGPWTTDTQYF	TGTGCAAGTCGCTTAATCCAAGCGGGAGGGCCCTGGACCACAGATACGCAGTATTTT
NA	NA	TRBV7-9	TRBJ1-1	CASSLGQTSTEAFF	TGTGCCAGCAGCTTAGGACAGACGTCCACTGAAGCTTTCTTT
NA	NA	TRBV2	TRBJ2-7	CASSRNYEQYF	TGTGCCAGCAGTCGAAACTACGAGCAGTACTTC
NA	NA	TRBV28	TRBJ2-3	CASTVQGADTQYF	TGTGCCAGCACCGTTCAGGGCGCAGATACGCAGTATTTT
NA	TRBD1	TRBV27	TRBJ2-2	CASSLRTGPSTGELFF	TGTGCCAGCAGTCTGAGGACAGGACCGAGCACCGGGGAGCTGTTTTTT
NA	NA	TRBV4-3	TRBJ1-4	CASSQGQQYNEKLFF	TGCGCCAGCAGCCAAGGTCAACAGTATAATGAAAAACTGTTTTTT
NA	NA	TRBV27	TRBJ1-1	CASSFSLPGNTEAFF	TGTGCCAGCAGTTTTTCCCTCCCAGGGAACACTGAAGCTTTCTTT
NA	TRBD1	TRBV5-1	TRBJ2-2	CASSWSGTGRTGELFF	TGCGCCAGCAGCTGGTCCGGGACAGGCCGAACCGGGGAGCTGTTTTTT
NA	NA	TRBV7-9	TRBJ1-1	CASSLEGVTEAFF	TGTGCCAGCAGCTTAGAGGGTGTCACTGAAGCTTTCTTT
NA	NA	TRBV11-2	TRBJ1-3	CASSLIPGFGNTIYF	TGTGCCAGCAGCTTAATCCCCGGGTTTGGAAACACCATATATTTT
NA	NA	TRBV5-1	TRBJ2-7	CASSRRLLQEGISYEQYF	TGCGCCAGCAGTAGGCGTTTATTACAGGAAGGGATATCCTACGAGCAGTACTTC
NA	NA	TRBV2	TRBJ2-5	CASKSLQYQETQYF	TGTGCCAGCAAATCACTGCAGTACCAAGAGACCCAGTACTTC
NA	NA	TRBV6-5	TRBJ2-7	CASRPRGDYEQYF	TGTGCCAGCAGACCCAGGGGGGACTACGAGCAGTACTTC
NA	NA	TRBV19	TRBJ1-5	CATQTTGPLNQPQHF	TGTGCCACTCAGACAACAGGGCCTCTTAATCAGCCCCAGCATTTT
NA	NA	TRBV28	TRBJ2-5	CASSFEVPQETQYF	TGTGCCAGCAGTTTCGAGGTTCCCCAAGAGACCCAGTACTTC
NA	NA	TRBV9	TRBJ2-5	CASSARGSLRAETQYF	TGTGCCAGCAGCGCGAGGGGAAGCCTCAGGGCGGAGACCCAGTACTTC
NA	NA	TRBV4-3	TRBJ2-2	CASSQSSAGIRELFF	TGCGCCAGCAGCCAATCCTCGGCGGGTATCCGGGAGCTGTTTTTT
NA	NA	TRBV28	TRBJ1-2	CASSAALCGRKTYGYTF	TGTGCCAGCAGTGCCGCACTATGTGGGAGAAAGACCTATGGCTACACCTTC
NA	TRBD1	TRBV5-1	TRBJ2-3	CASSFKGGLTDTQYF	TGCGCCAGCAGCTTTAAAGGGGGCCTCACAGATACGCAGTATTTT
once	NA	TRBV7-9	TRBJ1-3	CASSFPARAGNTIYF	TGTGCCAGCAGCTTTCCCGCCAGGGCTGGAAACACCATATATTTT
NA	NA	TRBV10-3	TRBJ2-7	CAIRPGGGRYEQYF	TGTGCCATCAGGCCCGGGGGCGGGCGCTACGAGCAGTACTTC